The 27 T cell receptor beta chains listed next were all sequenced from one sample in a study of T cell responses to AZD1222 COVID-19 vaccine (dated by TCRdb to the early 2020s). The intended sense of this specimen's time point label: about 28 days (+/-7) after the second vaccine dose. The library was generated by the immunoSEQ multiplex PCR assay. TCRdb obtained this table from immuneACCESS and retained in-frame rearrangements with V and J assigned. These tables miss some clones; where compared with another copy, unresolved V genes account for less than half of the shortfall, and the remainder is unexplained. This sample is represented by about 150,000 clones; 91% of them were singletons. 1% to 1.5% of the sample comes from the top ten. The source material was peripheral blood, sampled 28 days after the second AZD1222 dose. The receptors come from an adult who received the AZD1222 COVID-19 vaccine.

This rearrangement joins TRBV5-6 to TRBJ1-1; D unresolved. Germline CDR1 reads SGHDT; CDR2 reads YYEEEE. The CDR3 runs 15 residues. Trimming removed 0 bases from V and 1 base from J, with 10 bases in between. The CDR3 protein is CASSLVYSENTEAFF. CDR3 bases: TGTGCCAGCAGCTTGGTTTATTCCGAGAACACTGAAGCTTTCTTT.

This rearrangement joins TRBV3-1 (or the pseudogene TRBV3-2) to TRBJ2-3; 10 bases line up with TRBD2. CDR3 length: 18 residues. Germline CDR1 reads LGHDT; CDR2 reads YNNKEL (reference sequence). Unmatched junction bases numbered 11, after V lost 5 bases and J lost 0 bases. The chain's CDR3 is CASSGLTQREGSTDTQYF. DNA of the CDR3: TGTGCCAGCAGCGGGTTGACTCAGCGGGAGGGAAGCACAGATACGCAGTATTTT.

V gene TRBV5-1 combines with J gene TRBJ1-4, with 7 bases identical to TRBD1. J gave up 2 bases and V 3 bases, and 4 bases lay outside the gene matches. This CDR3 is 15 amino acids long. Looked up from germline, CDR1 is SGHRS and CDR2 is YFSETQ. DNA for the CDR3: TGCGCCAGCAGCTGGACAGGAGGGACTAATGAAAAACTGTTTTTT. It encodes CASSWTGGTNEKLFF.

This chain links TRBV5-1 with TRBJ1-1; tentatively, D is TRBD1 (6 bases). Germline V CDR1 and CDR2: SGHRS, YFSETQ. With 4 bases removed from V and 4 bases from J, the gap between germline ends came to 14 bases. CDR3 length: 14 residues. The CDR3 sequence is CASSLSGVFTEAFF. CDR3 DNA: TGCGCCAGCAGCCTGTCAGGGGTTTTCACTGAAGCTTTCTTT.

This chain uses TRBV7-6 with TRBJ2-7, with 9 bases identical to TRBD1. Germline values: CDR1 SGHVS, CDR2 FNYEAQ. The CDR3 contains 15 residues. The V segment lost 1 base and the J segment 6 bases; nucleotides outside the gene matches: 7. CDR3 sequence (DNA): TGTGCCAGCAGCTTAGGACAGGGGGGCCGAAGCGAGCAGTACTTC. Protein product: CASSLGQGGRSEQYF. Supplemented by reference TRBV7-6 and TRBJ2-7, the full variable domain reads GAGVSQSPRYKVTKRGQDVALRCDPISGHVSLYWYRQALGQGPEFLTYFNYEAQQDKSGLPNDRFSAERPEGSISTLTIQRTEQRDSAMYRCASSLGQGGRSEQYFGPGTRLTVT.

This clone was found once. This sequence joins TRBV7-2 and TRBJ2-3; D ambiguous. V shed 5 bases and J shed 2 bases, with 8 bases lying between them. The germline CDR1 and CDR2 sequences are SGHTA and FQGNSA. The length of the CDR3 is 13 residues. The CDR3 DNA reads TGTGCCAGCAGCACCCACGTCACAGATACGCAGTATTTT. Its protein is CASSTHVTDTQYF.

V gene TRBV27 combines with J gene TRBJ1-1; tentative D call: TRBD1 (5 bases). Looked up from germline, CDR1 is MNHEY and CDR2 is SMNVEV (reference sequence). Between the trimmed V and J ends, which lost 5 bases and 1 base, there was a span of 11 bases. The CDR3 sequence is 14 residues long. The CDR3 here is CASSGRVGNTEAFF. CDR3 DNA: TGTGCCAGCAGTGGCAGGGTAGGGAACACTGAAGCTTTCTTT.

The V gene is TRBV5-6, the J gene TRBJ1-2, with TRBD1 matching 7 bases. The germline V gene encodes CDR1 SGHDT and CDR2 YYEEEE. The CDR3 contains 15 residues. V lost 4 bases to trimming and J lost 8 bases; unmatched junction nucleotides: 14. CDR3 loop: CASSERGQPSRGYTF. CDR3 nucleotides: TGTGCCAGCAGCGAACGGGGACAGCCCTCCAGGGGCTACACCTTC. Full variable domain (rest looked up from reference TRBV5-6 and TRBJ1-2): DAGVTQSPTHLIKTRGQQVTLRCSPKSGHDTVSWYQQALGQGPQFIFQYYEEEERQRGNFPDRFSGHQFPNYSSELNVNALLLGDSALYLCASSERGQPSRGYTFGSGTRLTVV.

This chain connects TRBV14 to TRBJ2-2; D is unresolved. This CDR3 contains 18 residues. Germline V CDR1 and CDR2: SGHDN, FVKESK. The ends were cut back, 1 base at V and 7 bases at J, with 22 bases in the middle. CDR3: CASSQVSRAFQTVGELFF. Written as DNA, the CDR3 is TGTGCCAGCAGCCAAGTCTCCAGAGCATTCCAGACTGTCGGGGAGCTGTTTTTT.

This clone was counted only a few times. The rearrangement joins TRBV3-1 (or the pseudogene TRBV3-2) to TRBJ1-2, with TRBD1 identical over 8 bases. In germline, CDR1 is LGHDT, CDR2 YNNKEL (reference sequence). V lost 4 bases and J lost 2; bases outside the gene matches: 9. There are 16 residues in the CDR3. CDR3 residues: CASSPDREFGNYGYTF. In nucleotides, the CDR3 is TGTGCCAGCAGCCCGGACAGGGAGTTTGGAAACTATGGCTACACCTTC.

The genes are TRBV4-2 and TRBJ1-6; D possibly corresponds to TRBD1 (6 bases). There are 14 residues in the CDR3. V was pared by 4 bases and J by 9 bases, with 13 bases between. Per germline, CDR1 LGHNA and CDR2 YNFKEQ. CDR3 sequence (DNA): TGTGCCAGCAGCCGGGGGCAGGGAGGTTCACCCCTCCACTTT. Protein product: CASSRGQGGSPLHF.

The J gene is TRBJ1-6, the V gene TRBV10-3; tentatively, D is TRBD1 (6 bases). Germline V gene lookup returns CDR1 ENHRY and CDR2 SYGVKD. Trimming removed 3 bases from V and 0 bases from J, with 6 bases in between. The CDR3 is made up of 15 amino acids. Here the CDR3 reads CAISEQGSYNSPLHF. CDR3 sequence (DNA): TGTGCCATCAGTGAACAGGGCTCCTATAATTCACCCCTCCACTTT.

The J gene is TRBJ2-7, the V gene TRBV9; unclear D gene. CDR3 length: 15 amino acids. Looked up from germline, CDR1 is SGDLS and CDR2 is YYNGEE. V lost 0 bases and J 2 bases, leaving 12 bases between the germline ends. The CDR3 bases are TGTGCCAGCAGCGTAGGTGGCGCACCGACCTACGAGCAGTACTTC. Translated, it gives CASSVGGAPTYEQYF. The variable domain in full, with the rest retrieved from reference TRBV9 and TRBJ2-7, is DSGVTQTPKHLITATGQRVTLRCSPRSGDLSVYWYQQSLDQGLQFLIQYYNGEERAKGNILERFSAQQFPDLHSELNLSSLELGDSALYFCASSVGGAPTYEQYFGPGTRLTVT.

V is TRBV14 and J is TRBJ1-1, with D tentatively TRBD1 (6 bases). From germline, CDR1 is SGHDN and CDR2 FVKESK. V was clipped by 5 bases and J by 1 base, with 17 bases between them. There are 16 residues in the CDR3. CDR3 sequence reads: CASSGGGGWKNTEAFF. CDR3 in DNA: TGTGCCAGCAGCGGCGGGGGGGGCTGGAAGAACACTGAAGCTTTCTTT.

The chain employs TRBV11-1 and TRBJ1-1, with TRBD1 identical over 7 bases. Looked up from germline, CDR1 is SGHAT and CDR2 is FQDESV (reference sequence). This CDR3 spans 15 amino acids. V trimming: 5 bases; J trimming: 1 base; junction bases outside the gene matches: 7. CDR3: CASSVTGVRNTEAFF. The CDR3 bases are TGTGCCAGCAGCGTAACAGGGGTGAGGAACACTGAAGCTTTCTTT.

The CDR3 nucleotides read TGTGCCAGCAGCTTAGGAACACGACAGGGCGGCGGGGAGCTGTTTTTT. Amino acid sequence: CASSLGTRQGGGELFF. The chain links TRBV7-8 to TRBJ2-2, with 7 positions matching TRBD1. Trimming took 1 base from V and 7 from J; bases not matched to a gene: 9. From germline, CDR1 is SGHVS and CDR2 FQNEAQ. CDR3 length: 16 residues.

The genes are TRBV20-1 and TRBJ2-3; TRBD2 might be the D (6 bases). This CDR3 is 16 amino acids long. Germline CDR1 is DFQATT and CDR2 is SNEGSKA (reference sequence). Between the trimmed V and J ends, which lost 3 bases and 0 bases, there was a span of 16 bases. CDR3 sequence reads: CSASSVGGTSTDTQYF. The CDR3 bases are TGCAGTGCTAGTTCCGTAGGCGGGACTAGCACAGATACGCAGTATTTT.

The rearrangement links TRBV4-2 to TRBJ1-5; no clear D gene. The CDR3 runs to 15 residues. Germline V gives CDR1 LGHNA, CDR2 YNFKEQ. Between the trimmed V and J ends, which lost 0 bases and 6 bases, there was a span of 12 bases. CDR3 sequence reads: CASSQDSGKSQPQHF. In DNA, the CDR3 is TGTGCCAGCAGCCAAGATAGCGGGAAAAGTCAGCCCCAGCATTTT.

CDR3 DNA sequence: TGTGCCAGCAGTTTTGGTTCCCATCGGCCGACCTCACCCCTCCACTTT. It codes for CASSFGSHRPTSPLHF. The V gene is TRBV28, the J gene TRBJ1-6; D ambiguous. V lost 3 bases to trimming and J lost 10 bases, with 19 bases between them. The CDR3 totals 16 residues. CDR1 MDHEN and CDR2 SYDVKM come from the germline V gene.

The chain joins TRBV19 to TRBJ1-6; no reliable D call. Trimming left V 3 bases short and J 13 bases short, with 16 bases between. The V gene's germline CDR1 is LNHDA and CDR2 SQIVND (reference sequence). This CDR3 region has 14 residues. CDR3 nucleotide sequence: TGTGCCAGTAGTATCCCGCAGGCTAGGTGGCCCCTCCACTTT. Its translation: CASSIPQARWPLHF.

This clone was observed at least ten times. The CDR3 bases are TGTGCCAGCAGTCCCTACGAGCAGTACTTC. Translated: CASSPYEQYF. J is TRBJ2-7 and V is TRBV6-4; D not certain. This CDR3 has 10 amino acids. Trimming left V 5 bases short and J 2 bases short, with 1 base between. Looked up from germline, CDR1 is MRHNA and CDR2 is SNTAGT.

J is TRBJ2-7 and V is TRBV4-2; the D gene is possibly TRBD2 (7 bases). V lost 0 bases and J 4 bases, leaving 13 bases between the germline ends. Germline V gene data show CDR1 as LGHNA and CDR2 as YNFKEQ. CDR3 length: 15 residues. The CDR3 nucleotides are TGTGCCAGCAGCCAAGAGACGGGGGGCCTGTACGAGCAGTACTTC. Encoded protein: CASSQETGGLYEQYF.

In this sample, this clone turned up a few times. The chain uses TRBV28 and TRBJ1-2; tentative D call: TRBD1 (5 bases). The CDR3 has 20 amino acids. V lost 3 bases to trimming and J lost 6 bases, with 32 bases between them. Germline V gene sequence: CDR1 MDHEN, CDR2 SYDVKM. CDR3 in amino acids: CASSFGLALRAGPLSDGYTF. The CDR3 bases are TGTGCCAGCAGTTTTGGTCTAGCCCTTCGGGCAGGGCCGTTATCGGATGGCTACACCTTC.

This clone was recorded a few times. The chain is built from TRBV19 and TRBJ1-5; tentative D call: TRBD1 (6 bases). Trimming removed 6 bases at V and 3 bases at J, with 12 bases between. Germline loops: CDR1 LNHDA, CDR2 SQIVND (reference sequence). The CDR3 contains 14 residues. CDR3 coding DNA: TGTGCCAGTAGCCAACAGGGTACCAATCAGCCCCAGCATTTT. It translates to CASSQQGTNQPQHF.

The gene calls are TRBV2 and TRBJ2-5; TRBD1 aligns across 11 bases. The CDR3 spans 15 residues. The V and J ends lost 6 bases and 5 bases, in that order; junction bases with no gene match: 8. Germline V lookup: CDR1 SNHLY, CDR2 FYNNEI. The CDR3 DNA sequence: TGTGCCAGCAGCACGGACAGGGGGCGCCAGGAGACCCAGTACTTC. It is translated as CASSTDRGRQETQYF.

This rearrangement joins TRBV6-2 or TRBV6-3 to TRBJ1-1; the D is unclear. The CDR3 consists of 14 residues. CDR1 and CDR2 from the germline V gene are MNHEY and SVGEGT. V lost 5 bases and J 5 bases, leaving 15 bases between the germline ends. CDR3 amino acids: CASSGNTGRTEAFF. The CDR3 nucleotides are TGTGCCAGCAGTGGCAATACGGGGAGGACTGAAGCTTTCTTT.

V is TRBV14 and J is TRBJ2-7, with a possible D match to TRBD2 (6 bases). With 4 bases removed from V and 7 bases from J, the gap between germline ends came to 14 bases. This CDR3 region has 13 residues. Germline values: CDR1 SGHDN, CDR2 FVKESK. The DNA for the CDR3 is TGTGCCAGCAGCCGGGAGGACCCGGGGGAGCAGTACTTC. It specifies CASSREDPGEQYF.